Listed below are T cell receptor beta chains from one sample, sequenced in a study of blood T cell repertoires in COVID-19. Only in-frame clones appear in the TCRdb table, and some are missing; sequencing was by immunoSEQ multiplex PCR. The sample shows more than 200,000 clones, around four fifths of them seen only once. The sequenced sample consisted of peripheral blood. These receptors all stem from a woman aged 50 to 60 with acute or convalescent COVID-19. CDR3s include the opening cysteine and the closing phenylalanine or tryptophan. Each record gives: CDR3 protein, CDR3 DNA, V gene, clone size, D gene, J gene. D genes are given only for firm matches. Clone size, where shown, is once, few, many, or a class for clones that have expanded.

CDR3aa: CASRNRGGTEAFF; CDR3nt: TGTGCCAGCAGGAACAGGGGAGGTACTGAAGCTTTCTTT; v_gene: TRBV12-3/TRBV12-4; abundance: .; d_gene: TRBD1; j_gene: TRBJ1-1
CDR3aa: CASREVNEQFF; CDR3nt: TGTGCCTCGAGGGAGGTCAATGAGCAGTTCTTC; v_gene: TRBV5-4; abundance: .; d_gene: .; j_gene: TRBJ2-1
CDR3aa: CASSYRFSSSDEQFF; CDR3nt: TGTGCCAGCAGCTATAGATTTTCTAGCTCCGATGAGCAGTTCTTC; v_gene: TRBV7-7; abundance: .; d_gene: .; j_gene: TRBJ2-1
CDR3aa: CSVDKRTGGDGNTIYF; CDR3nt: TGCAGCGTGGACAAACGGACAGGGGGAGATGGAAACACCATATATTTT; v_gene: TRBV29-1; abundance: many; d_gene: TRBD1; j_gene: TRBJ1-3
CDR3aa: CASSQTGSMQYF; CDR3nt: TGTGCCAGCAGCCAGACAGGGTCGATGCAGTACTTC; v_gene: TRBV11-2; abundance: .; d_gene: TRBD1; j_gene: TRBJ2-7
CDR3aa: CASYKWVEQGGYTF; CDR3nt: TGTGCCAGCTACAAATGGGTGGAGCAAGGTGGCTACACCTTC; v_gene: TRBV11-1; abundance: .; d_gene: .; j_gene: TRBJ1-2
CDR3aa: CASSKGGDRSNTEAFF; CDR3nt: TGTGCCAGCAGCAAAGGGGGGGACAGGAGTAACACTGAAGCTTTCTTT; v_gene: TRBV21-1; abundance: .; d_gene: .; j_gene: TRBJ1-1
CDR3aa: CASSANKRVPGQFSSGANVLTF; CDR3nt: TGTGCCAGCAGCGCGAACAAACGAGTCCCGGGACAGTTTTCCTCTGGGGCCAACGTCCTGACTTTC; v_gene: TRBV28; abundance: .; d_gene: TRBD1; j_gene: TRBJ2-6
CDR3aa: CASSIMGPYGYTF; CDR3nt: TGTGCCAGCAGCATTATGGGGCCCTATGGCTACACCTTC; v_gene: TRBV11-2; abundance: once; d_gene: .; j_gene: TRBJ1-2
CDR3aa: CASSLGLRGGYNEQFF; CDR3nt: TGTGCCAGCAGCTTAGGCTTGAGGGGAGGGTACAATGAGCAGTTCTTC; v_gene: TRBV13; abundance: .; d_gene: TRBD2; j_gene: TRBJ2-1
CDR3aa: CASSPRGGEGTQYF; CDR3nt: TGTGCCAGCAGCCCCCGGGGGGGGGAAGGGACCCAGTACTTC; v_gene: TRBV28; abundance: .; d_gene: TRBD2; j_gene: TRBJ2-5
CDR3aa: CASRGGIRNQPQHF; CDR3nt: TGTGCCAGTAGGGGAGGGATTCGCAATCAGCCCCAGCATTTT; v_gene: TRBV19; abundance: few; d_gene: .; j_gene: TRBJ1-5
CDR3aa: CASSDLLAASYEQYF; CDR3nt: TGTGCCAGCAGTGACCTCTTGGCGGCCTCCTACGAGCAGTACTTC; v_gene: TRBV28; abundance: few; d_gene: .; j_gene: TRBJ2-7
CDR3aa: CATSRVPDTGPNYGYTF; CDR3nt: TGTGCCACCAGCAGAGTCCCCGATACAGGTCCTAATTATGGCTACACCTTC; v_gene: TRBV15; abundance: .; d_gene: .; j_gene: TRBJ1-2
CDR3aa: CASSLTGSNYGYTF; CDR3nt: TGTGCCAGCAGCCTTACAGGGTCCAACTATGGCTACACCTTC; v_gene: TRBV27; abundance: .; d_gene: .; j_gene: TRBJ1-2
CDR3aa: CSASGGGLATGELFF; CDR3nt: TGCAGTGCTAGTGGGGGGGGCCTTGCCACCGGGGAGCTGTTTTTT; v_gene: TRBV20-1; abundance: .; d_gene: .; j_gene: TRBJ2-2
CDR3aa: CASSLAGGPEAFF; CDR3nt: TGTGCCAGCAGCTTAGCAGGGGGCCCTGAAGCTTTCTTT; v_gene: TRBV7-9; abundance: .; d_gene: TRBD1; j_gene: TRBJ1-1
CDR3aa: CASSESGSYNEQFF; CDR3nt: TGTGCCAGCAGTGAGTCCGGCTCCTACAATGAGCAGTTCTTC; v_gene: TRBV2; abundance: .; d_gene: .; j_gene: TRBJ2-1
CDR3aa: CASSLRRGPDGNQPQHF; CDR3nt: TGTGCCAGCAGTCTCCGGAGGGGACCGGATGGCAATCAGCCCCAGCATTTT; v_gene: TRBV6-6; abundance: .; d_gene: .; j_gene: TRBJ1-5
CDR3aa: CAWTLGSEQYF; CDR3nt: TGTGCCTGGACTCTCGGGAGCGAGCAGTACTTC; v_gene: TRBV30; abundance: .; d_gene: .; j_gene: TRBJ2-7
CDR3aa: CASSSRTGFNTGELFF; CDR3nt: TGTGCCAGCAGCTCTAGGACAGGGTTCAACACCGGGGAGCTGTTTTTT; v_gene: TRBV9; abundance: .; d_gene: TRBD1; j_gene: TRBJ2-2
CDR3aa: CASSQVSENTEAFF; CDR3nt: TGTGCCAGCAGCCAAGTGTCAGAGAACACTGAAGCTTTCTTT; v_gene: TRBV4-2; abundance: few; d_gene: .; j_gene: TRBJ1-1
CDR3aa: CASSQTGTGELFF; CDR3nt: TGTGCCAGCAGCCAAACGGGCACCGGGGAGCTGTTTTTT; v_gene: TRBV14; abundance: few; d_gene: .; j_gene: TRBJ2-2
CDR3aa: CASATPTGTGSMNTEAFF; CDR3nt: TGTGCTAGTGCCACGCCAACCGGCACAGGGAGCATGAACACTGAAGCTTTCTTT; v_gene: TRBV12-5; abundance: .; d_gene: .; j_gene: TRBJ1-1
CDR3aa: CASKGLDAGEQFF; CDR3nt: TGCGCCAGCAAGGGACTAGACGCGGGTGAGCAGTTCTTC; v_gene: TRBV10-2; abundance: .; d_gene: TRBD2; j_gene: TRBJ2-1
CDR3aa: CASSRLADPITYEQYF; CDR3nt: TGTGCCAGCAGTCGACTAGCGGACCCAATTACCTACGAGCAGTACTTC; v_gene: TRBV6-6; abundance: few; d_gene: TRBD2; j_gene: TRBJ2-7
CDR3aa: CSVEVQRRGGELFF; CDR3nt: TGCAGCGTTGAAGTACAGCGGAGAGGAGGGGAGCTGTTTTTT; v_gene: TRBV29-1; abundance: .; d_gene: .; j_gene: TRBJ2-2
CDR3aa: CASAPGWNEKLFF; CDR3nt: TGTGCCAGCGCCCCAGGGTGGAATGAAAAACTGTTTTTT; v_gene: TRBV12-3/TRBV12-4; abundance: once; d_gene: .; j_gene: TRBJ1-4
CDR3aa: CASRGTSGRWNEQFF; CDR3nt: TGTGCCAGTCGCGGGACTAGCGGGAGGTGGAATGAGCAGTTCTTC; v_gene: TRBV19; abundance: once; d_gene: TRBD2; j_gene: TRBJ2-1
CDR3aa: CASSSPGLAVYEQYF; CDR3nt: TGTGCCAGCAGCTCCCCGGGACTAGCAGTCTACGAGCAGTACTTC; v_gene: TRBV6-6; abundance: .; d_gene: TRBD2; j_gene: TRBJ2-7
CDR3aa: CASSTSGRANNEQFF; CDR3nt: TGTGCCAGCAGTACTAGCGGGAGGGCCAACAATGAGCAGTTCTTC; v_gene: TRBV2; abundance: .; d_gene: TRBD2; j_gene: TRBJ2-1
CDR3aa: CASSYSGSSETQYF; CDR3nt: TGTGCCAGCAGTTATAGCGGGAGTTCGGAGACCCAGTACTTC; v_gene: TRBV6-5; abundance: .; d_gene: TRBD2; j_gene: TRBJ2-5